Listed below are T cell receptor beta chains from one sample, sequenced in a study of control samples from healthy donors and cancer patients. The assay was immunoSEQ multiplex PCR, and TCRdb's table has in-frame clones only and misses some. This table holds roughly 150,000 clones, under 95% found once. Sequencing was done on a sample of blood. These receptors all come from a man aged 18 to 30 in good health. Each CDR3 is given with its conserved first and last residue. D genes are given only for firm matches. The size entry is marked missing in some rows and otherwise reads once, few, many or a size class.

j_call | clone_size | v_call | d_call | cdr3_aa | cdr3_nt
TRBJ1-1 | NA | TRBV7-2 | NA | CASSLVVMNTEAFF | TGTGCCAGCAGCTTAGTAGTTATGAACACTGAAGCTTTCTTT
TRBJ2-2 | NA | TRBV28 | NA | CATQLPNTGELFF | TGTGCCACCCAGCTCCCCAACACCGGGGAGCTGTTTTTT
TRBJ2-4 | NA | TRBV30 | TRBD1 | CAWSDHNWDRGVIQYF | TGTGCCTGGAGCGATCATAACTGGGACAGGGGGGTCATTCAGTACTTC
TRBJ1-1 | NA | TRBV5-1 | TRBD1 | CASSLATGAVNAFF | TGCGCCAGCAGCCTGGCAACAGGGGCAGTGAACGCTTTCTTT
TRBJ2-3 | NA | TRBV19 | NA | CASSMTNTDTQYF | TGTGCCAGTAGTATGACCAACACAGATACGCAGTATTTT
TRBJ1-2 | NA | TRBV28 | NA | CACTVTSNYGYTF | TGTGCCTGTACAGTGACTTCTAACTATGGCTACACCTTC
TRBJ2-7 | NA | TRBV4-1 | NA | CASSQVEGRYEQYF | TGCGCCAGCAGCCAAGTCGAGGGACGATACGAGCAGTACTTC
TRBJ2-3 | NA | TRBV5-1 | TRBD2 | CASSLGLAGVSRGTDTQYF | TGCGCCAGCAGCTTGGGACTAGCGGGAGTATCTCGCGGAACAGATACGCAGTATTTT
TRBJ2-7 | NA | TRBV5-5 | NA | CASSLSRTPSYEQYF | TGTGCCAGCAGCTTGTCCAGGACGCCATCCTACGAGCAGTACTTC
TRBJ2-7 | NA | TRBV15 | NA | CATSRDRGSSYEQYF | TGTGCCACCAGCAGAGATCGCGGTAGCTCCTACGAGCAGTACTTC
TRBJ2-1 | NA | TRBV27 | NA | CASRRKSYNEQFF | TGTGCCTCCCGTAGAAAGTCCTACAATGAGCAGTTCTTC
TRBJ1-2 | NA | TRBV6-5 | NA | CASSFDKTAYGYTF | TGTGCCAGCAGCTTTGACAAAACAGCTTATGGCTACACCTTC
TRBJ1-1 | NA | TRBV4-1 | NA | CASSRTRNTGGNTEAFF | TGCGCCAGCAGCCGCACCAGGAACACGGGGGGGAACACTGAAGCTTTCTTT
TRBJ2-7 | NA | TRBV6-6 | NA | CASSHRVREQYF | TGTGCCAGCAGTCACAGGGTGCGGGAGCAGTACTTC
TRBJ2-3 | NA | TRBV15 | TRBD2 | CATSTGTSGGTDTQYF | TGTGCCACCAGCACCGGGACTAGCGGGGGCACAGATACGCAGTATTTT
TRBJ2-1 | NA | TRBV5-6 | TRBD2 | CASKGTSAYNEQFF | TGTGCCAGCAAAGGGACTAGCGCATACAATGAGCAGTTCTTC
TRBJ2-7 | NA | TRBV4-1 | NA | CASSIEQASYEQYF | TGCGCCAGCAGCATCGAACAGGCCTCCTACGAGCAGTACTTC
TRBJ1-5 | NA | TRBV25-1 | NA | CASSEFGVGQPQHF | TGTGCCAGCAGTGAATTCGGGGTAGGACAGCCCCAGCATTTT
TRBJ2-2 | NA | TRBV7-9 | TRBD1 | CASSPRTGVNTGELFF | TGTGCCAGCAGCCCCCGGACAGGGGTGAACACCGGGGAGCTGTTTTTT
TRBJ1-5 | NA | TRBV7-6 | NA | CASSLGPASISPQHF | TGTGCCAGCAGCTTAGGACCTGCAAGCATTTCGCCCCAGCATTTT
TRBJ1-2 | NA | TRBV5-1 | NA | CASSLAGYGYTF | TGCGCCAGCAGCTTGGCAGGCTATGGCTACACCTTC
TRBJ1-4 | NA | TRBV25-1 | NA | CASSARVANEKLFF | TGTGCCAGCAGTGCCAGGGTTGCTAATGAAAAACTGTTTTTT
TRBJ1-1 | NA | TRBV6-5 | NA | CASSKHQSEAFF | TGTGCCAGCAGCAAGCATCAGAGTGAAGCTTTCTTT
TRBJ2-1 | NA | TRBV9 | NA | CASSVDGKPLDEQFF | TGTGCCAGCAGCGTCGACGGGAAACCTCTGGATGAGCAGTTCTTC
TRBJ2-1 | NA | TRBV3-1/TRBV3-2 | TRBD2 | CASTGRGVSYNEQFF | TGTGCCAGCACCGGGAGGGGGGTCTCCTACAATGAGCAGTTCTTC
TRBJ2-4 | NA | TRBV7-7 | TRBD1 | CASSEGTGNSIQYF | TGTGCTAGCAGCGAAGGGACAGGTAACAGCATTCAGTACTTC
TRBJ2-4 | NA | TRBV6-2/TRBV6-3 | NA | CASSYAGLENIQYF | TGTGCCAGCAGTTACGCCGGATTAGAAAACATTCAGTACTTC
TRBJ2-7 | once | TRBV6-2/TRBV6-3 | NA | CASSYDSREQYF | TGTGCCAGCAGTTACGACTCCAGGGAGCAGTACTTC
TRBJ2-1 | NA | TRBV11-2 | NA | CASTQYERRNEQFF | TGTGCCAGCACCCAATATGAGAGACGGAATGAGCAGTTCTTC